This passage covers 25 T cell receptor beta chains from one sample sequenced in a study of blood T cells in healthy people across ages. A second roughly 7 to 12 cycle PCR used barcoded and J-beta primers. A single record per CDR3 protein comes from TCRdb applying MiXCR to the 5' RACE reads. Of about 1.8 million distinct CDR3 sequences in the sample, roughly 52% were seen once. The source material was blood. The receptors stem from a woman aged 35 to 49 in good health.

To note about this clonotype: A junction end diverges from the germline sequence, so it may reflect a read error. This chain connects TRBV28 to TRBJ1-1; D is uncertain. Germline CDR1 is MDHEN and CDR2 is SYDVKM. CDR3 length equals 14 residues. The CDR3 region is CASTVREMNTEAFF. The CDR3 region has the DNA TGTGCCAGCACAGTAAGGGAGATGAACACCGAAGCTTTCTTT.

On this clonotype itself: A much larger clone lies a single base off, so this may be a read error. The chain couples TRBV20-1 to TRBJ2-5; TRBD2 matches 12 bases. V shed 6 bases, J shed 11 bases, and the junction held 22 bases outside the gene matches. The length of the CDR3 is 17 residues. Germline V gives CDR1 DFQATT, CDR2 SNEGSKA (reference sequence). The CDR3 loop reads CSAPPPLLAGGYNEQYF. The CDR3 DNA reads as TGCAGTGCCCCCCCCCCACTACTAGCGGGGGGCTATAATGAGCAGTACTTC.

There are a few counts of this clonotype. This chain connects TRBV20-1 to TRBJ2-1; 9 bases fit TRBD1. The CDR3 is 14 amino acids. The germline CDR1 and CDR2 sequences are DFQATT and SNEGSKA (reference sequence). The ends lost 8 bases at V and 10 bases at J; junction bases unmatched: 15. CDR3: CSLRPGQGFPEQFF. The CDR3, as DNA: TGCAGTCTTAGGCCGGGACAGGGTTTTCCGGAGCAGTTCTTC.

The rearrangement joins TRBV27 to TRBJ2-7; D remains unclear. Germline loops: CDR1 MNHEY, CDR2 SMNVEV (reference sequence). With 5 bases removed from V and 1 base from J, the gap between germline ends came to 12 bases. This CDR3 has 14 amino acids. CDR3 sequence (DNA): TGTGCCAGCAGTCCGCTAAGTTTATCCTACGAGCAGTACTTC. Encoded protein: CASSPLSLSYEQYF.

This clonotype was picked up a small number of times. V usage is TRBV7-2 and J usage is TRBJ2-5; no clear D gene. This CDR3 has 13 residues. CDR1 and CDR2 (germline): SGHTA, FQGNSA. Trimming cost V 6 bases and J 5 bases, with 13 bases left between them. The CDR3 is CASRVWDGETQYF. The CDR3 DNA reads TGTGCCAGCAGGGTTTGGGATGGGGAGACCCAGTACTTC.

This clonotype was detected only a few times. The rearrangement uses TRBV28 and TRBJ2-1, with 13 positions matching TRBD2. The CDR3 sequence is 17 residues long. The germline CDR1 and CDR2 sequences are MDHEN and SYDVKM. V shed 5 bases, J shed 0 bases, and the junction held 4 bases outside the gene matches. Written as DNA, the CDR3 is TGTGCCAGCAGTACGGGACTAGCGGGGTTCTCCTACAATGAGCAGTTCTTC. It translates to CASSTGLAGFSYNEQFF.

The chain couples TRBV3-1 to TRBJ2-5; 14 nucleotides agree with TRBD2. CDR3 size: 13 residues. Trimming removed 7 bases from V and 10 bases from J; junction bases left unmatched: 5. The germline V gene has CDR1 LGHDT and CDR2 YNNKEL (reference sequence). The CDR3 DNA is TGTGCCAGCACCCGGACTAGCGGGGGGCTCCAGTACTTC. Its translation: CASTRTSGGLQYF.

The chain joins TRBV27 to TRBJ1-6; 8 bases map to TRBD1. The ends lost 8 bases at V and 6 bases at J; junction bases unmatched: 9. The CDR3 sequence is 15 residues long. CDR1 and CDR2 (germline): MNHEY, SMNVEV (reference sequence). The CDR3 spells CASGHGQGRNSPLHF. CDR3 nucleotide sequence: TGTGCCAGCGGCCACGGACAGGGACGTAATTCACCCCTCCACTTT.

V usage is TRBV15 and J usage is TRBJ2-7, with D uncertain. The CDR3 spans 15 residues. V lost 8 bases, J lost 1 base, and 18 bases lay in between. The germline gives CDR1 LNHNV, CDR2 YYDKDF (reference sequence). Written as DNA, the CDR3 is TGTGCCACCGGGCGTTTATCAACAAGATCCTACGAGCAGTACTTC. Protein: CATGRLSTRSYEQYF. The whole variable domain, filled in from reference TRBV15 and TRBJ2-7, reads DAMVIQNPRYQVTQFGKPVTLSCSQTLNHNVMYWYQQKSSQAPKLLFHYYDKDFNNEADTPDNFQSRRPNTSFCFLDIRSPGLGDTAMYLCATGRLSTRSYEQYFGPGTRLTVT.

The CDR3 loop is CASSLSTSGGKNIQYF. CDR3 in DNA: TGTGCCAGCAGTTTATCGACTAGCGGGGGCAAAAACATTCAGTACTTC. The genes are TRBV28 and TRBJ2-4; 12 bases match TRBD2. The trim removed 1 base at V and 3 bases at J, leaving 1 base unmatched. The CDR3 runs 16 residues. Germline CDR1 reads MDHEN; CDR2 reads SYDVKM.

This chain joins TRBV7-2 and TRBJ2-1; D gene unclear. The CDR3 consists of 17 residues. Trimming shortened V by 2 bases and J by 0 bases, and 14 bases separated the two germline ends. Looked up from germline, CDR1 is SGHTA and CDR2 is FQGNSA. The CDR3 region is CASSLFTVESSYNEQFF. CDR3 in DNA: TGTGCCAGCAGCTTATTCACAGTCGAGAGCTCCTACAATGAGCAGTTCTTC.

The chain uses TRBV6-6 and TRBJ1-2; TRBD1 agrees at 8 bases. The germline CDR1 and CDR2 sequences are MNHNY and SVGAGI (reference sequence). The CDR3 totals 15 residues. The V segment lost 2 bases and the J segment 2 bases; nucleotides outside the gene matches: 4. CDR3 sequence reads: CASSYGGDRNYGYTF. In DNA, the CDR3 is TGTGCCAGCAGTTACGGTGGGGACAGGAACTATGGCTACACCTTC.

V and J are TRBV7-9 and TRBJ2-6; D gene ambiguous. The V gene's germline CDR1 is SEHNR and CDR2 FQNEAQ (reference sequence). The CDR3 contains 17 residues. V gave up 2 bases and J gave up 0 bases, with 11 bases separating them. CDR3 loop: CASSLKGFDSGANVLTF. The CDR3 DNA sequence: TGTGCCAGCAGCTTAAAGGGATTCGACTCTGGGGCCAACGTCCTGACTTTC.

This clonotype was observed a single time. The chain combines TRBV5-1 with TRBJ2-5, with TRBD1 identical over 7 bases. The V segment lost 0 bases and the J segment 5 bases; nucleotides outside the gene matches: 7. Germline CDR1 is SGHRS and CDR2 is YFSETQ. The CDR3 is 15 residues long. The CDR3 DNA reads TGCGCCAGCAGCTTGGCCCCAGGCAGGGGGGAGACCCAGTACTTC. It specifies CASSLAPGRGETQYF.

Concerning this clonotype: At one end, the junction sequence differs from germline, possibly due to a read error. The gene calls are TRBV7-9 and TRBJ1-2; 8 bases agree with TRBD1. The length of the CDR3 is 15 residues. CDR1 and CDR2 (germline): SEHNR, FQNEAQ (reference sequence). The CDR3 nucleotides are TGTGCCCGCAGCACTCTAGGACAGGGAGCGGATGGCTACACCTTC. This encodes CARSTLGQGADGYTF.

Ten or more counts support this clonotype. The genes are TRBV29-1 and TRBJ2-7, with 9 positions matching TRBD1. The CDR3 has 11 amino acids. Germline V gene data show CDR1 as SQVTM and CDR2 as ANQGSEA. V gave up 4 bases and J gave up 5 bases; unmatched junction bases: 0. In nucleotides, the CDR3 is TGCAGCGTTGGACAGGGGGACGAGCAGTACTTC. Its protein product is CSVGQGDEQYF.

The rearrangement uses TRBV5-1 and TRBJ2-5; D is perhaps TRBD2 (6 bases). The CDR3 totals 14 residues. CDR1 SGHRS and CDR2 YFSETQ come from the germline V gene. Trimming took 7 bases from V and 1 from J, leaving 14 bases between them. CDR3 amino acids: CASGDVGGQETQYF. The CDR3 DNA sequence: TGCGCCAGCGGCGACGTGGGGGGCCAAGAGACCCAGTACTTC.

The chain has TRBV7-2 and TRBJ1-1; TRBD1 matches at 9 bases. CDR1 and CDR2 from the germline V gene are SGHTA and FQGNSA. Losses at the gene ends were 8 bases for V and 3 bases for J; bases not matched to a gene: 16. The CDR3 extends over 17 amino acids. The CDR3 bases are TGTGCCAGCTCAGTCGAACAGGGGGCGCCGAGGGACACTGAAGCTTTCTTT. Its translation is CASSVEQGAPRDTEAFF.

The sample holds a few counts of this clonotype. This chain connects TRBV7-9 to TRBJ1-2; D is ambiguous. With 5 bases removed from V and 0 bases from J, the gap between germline ends came to 13 bases. The CDR3 spans 15 residues. Germline CDR1 and CDR2: SEHNR and FQNEAQ (reference sequence). This CDR3 reads CASSLIRATNYGYTF. CDR3 bases: TGTGCCAGCAGCCTCATCCGGGCCACTAACTATGGCTACACCTTC.

The chain has TRBV6-1 and TRBJ2-1, with unresolved D. Germline CDR1 is MNHNS and CDR2 is SASEGT. Deletions cut 6 bases from V and 0 bases from J, with 9 bases between. This CDR3 contains 14 residues. The CDR3 DNA sequence: TGTGCCAGCAGCCCCTATAACTCCTACAATGAGCAGTTCTTC. This codes for CASSPYNSYNEQFF.

The CDR3 DNA sequence: TGTGCCACCATAAGACTAGCGGGGCGAGCAGATACGCAGTATTTT. This translates into CATIRLAGRADTQYF. This chain links TRBV27 with TRBJ2-3; 11 bases agree with TRBD2. Germline CDR1 is MNHEY and CDR2 is SMNVEV (reference sequence). The CDR3 consists of 15 residues. Losses at the gene ends were 10 bases for V and 4 bases for J; bases not matched to a gene: 10.

V and J are TRBV28 and TRBJ2-3; tentatively, D is TRBD2 (7 bases). Germline assignment: CDR1 MDHEN and CDR2 SYDVKM. With 4 bases removed from V and 5 bases from J, the gap between germline ends came to 10 bases. The CDR3 totals 13 residues. DNA for the CDR3: TGTGCCAGCAGTTCGGGGGGCAGAGATACGCAGTATTTT. Translation gives CASSSGGRDTQYF.

In its sample, this clonotype was seen many times. The chain combines TRBV2 with TRBJ2-1, with TRBD2 identical over 10 bases. Germline V CDR1 and CDR2: SNHLY, FYNNEI. The V and J ends lost 8 bases and 7 bases, in that order; junction bases with no gene match: 8. CDR3 length equals 14 residues. The CDR3 coding sequence is TGTGCCAGCGCACAACTAGCGGGGAGAAATGAGCAGTTCTTC. It codes for CASAQLAGRNEQFF.

This clonotype was picked up a small number of times. The V call is TRBV9, the J call TRBJ2-5, with TRBD1 identical over 8 bases. The germline V gene encodes CDR1 SGDLS and CDR2 YYNGEE. The CDR3 consists of 16 residues. The ends lost 3 bases at V and 2 bases at J; junction bases unmatched: 9. CDR3 sequence reads: CASSAGQGIGQETQYF. The CDR3 coding sequence is TGTGCCAGCAGCGCAGGACAGGGAATCGGGCAAGAGACCCAGTACTTC.

V is TRBV4-3 and J is TRBJ2-7; a possible D gene is TRBD2 (5 bases). This CDR3 contains 14 residues. The germline V and J ends were trimmed by 1 base and 2 bases, with 9 bases remaining between them. Germline loops: CDR1 LGHNA, CDR2 YSLEER. CDR3 region: CASSQGEFTYEQYF. CDR3 bases: TGCGCCAGCAGCCAAGGGGAGTTTACCTACGAGCAGTACTTC.